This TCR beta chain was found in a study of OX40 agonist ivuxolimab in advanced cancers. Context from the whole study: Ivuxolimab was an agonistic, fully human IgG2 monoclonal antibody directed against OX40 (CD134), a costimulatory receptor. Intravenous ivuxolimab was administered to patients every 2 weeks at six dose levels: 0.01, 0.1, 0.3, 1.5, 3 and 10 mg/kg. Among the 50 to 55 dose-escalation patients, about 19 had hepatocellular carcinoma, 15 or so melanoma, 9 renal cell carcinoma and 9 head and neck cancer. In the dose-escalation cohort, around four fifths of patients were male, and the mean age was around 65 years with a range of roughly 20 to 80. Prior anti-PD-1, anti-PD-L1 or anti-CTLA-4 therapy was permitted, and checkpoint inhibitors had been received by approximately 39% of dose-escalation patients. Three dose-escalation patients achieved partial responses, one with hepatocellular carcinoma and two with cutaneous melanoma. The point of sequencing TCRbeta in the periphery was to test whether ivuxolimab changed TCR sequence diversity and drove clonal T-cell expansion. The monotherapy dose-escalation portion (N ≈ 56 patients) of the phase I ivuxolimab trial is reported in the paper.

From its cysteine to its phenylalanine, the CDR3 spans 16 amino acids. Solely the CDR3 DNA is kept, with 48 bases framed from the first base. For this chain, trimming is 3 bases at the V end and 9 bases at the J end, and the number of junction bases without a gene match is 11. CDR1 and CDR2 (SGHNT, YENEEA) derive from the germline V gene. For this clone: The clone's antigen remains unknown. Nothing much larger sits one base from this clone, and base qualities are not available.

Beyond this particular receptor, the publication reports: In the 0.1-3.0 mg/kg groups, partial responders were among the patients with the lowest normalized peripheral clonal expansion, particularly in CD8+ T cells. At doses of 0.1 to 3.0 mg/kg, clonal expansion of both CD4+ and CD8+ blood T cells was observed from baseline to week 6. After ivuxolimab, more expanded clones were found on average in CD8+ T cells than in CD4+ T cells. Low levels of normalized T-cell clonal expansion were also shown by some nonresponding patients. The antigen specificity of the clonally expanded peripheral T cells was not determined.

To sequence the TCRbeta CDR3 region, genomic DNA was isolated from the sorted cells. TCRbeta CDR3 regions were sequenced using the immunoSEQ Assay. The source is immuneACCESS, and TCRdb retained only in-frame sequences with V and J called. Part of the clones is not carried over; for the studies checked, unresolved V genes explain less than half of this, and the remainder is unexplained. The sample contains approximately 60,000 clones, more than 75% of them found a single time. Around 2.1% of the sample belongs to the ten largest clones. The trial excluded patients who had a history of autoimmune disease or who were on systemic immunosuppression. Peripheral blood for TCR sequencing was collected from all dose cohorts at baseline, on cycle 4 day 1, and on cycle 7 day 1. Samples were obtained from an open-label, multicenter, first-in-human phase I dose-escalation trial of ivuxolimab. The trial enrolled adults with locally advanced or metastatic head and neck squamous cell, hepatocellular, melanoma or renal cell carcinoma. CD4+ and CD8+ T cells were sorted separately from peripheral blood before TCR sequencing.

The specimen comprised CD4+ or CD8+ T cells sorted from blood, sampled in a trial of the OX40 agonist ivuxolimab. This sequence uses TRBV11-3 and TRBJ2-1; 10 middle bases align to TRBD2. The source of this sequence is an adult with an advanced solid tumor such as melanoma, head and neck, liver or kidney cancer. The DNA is TGTGCCAGCAGCTTCGCGACCGGGACTAGCGATACTGAGCAGTTCTTC. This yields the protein CASSFATGTSDTEQFF.